This TCR beta chain originates from a study of graft-versus-host responses after intestinal transplantation. The CDR3 is made up of 12 amino acids. V was cut by 6 bases and J by 2 bases, with 4 bases left in between. Germline assignment: CDR1 SNHLY and CDR2 FYNNEI. This table comes from immunoSEQ multiplex PCR, and its TCRdb copy is limited to in-frame clones, with some not included. The top ten hold around 0.73% of the sample, which has about 100,000 clones, about nine tenths seen once. With regard to this clone: Its antigen is unknown.

The rearrangement joins TRBV2 to TRBJ2-2; no definite D call. The clonotype comes from a human donor who was the organ donor for an intestinal transplant. Source: unstimulated CD4+ T cells sorted from spleen or lymph node cells, taken before transplant. CDR3 amino acids: CASRGNTGELFF. Here the CDR3 DNA reads TGTGCCAGCAGAGGCAACACCGGGGAGCTGTTTTTT.